Below, 31 T cell receptor beta chains from the same sample are listed, as sequenced in a study of beta chain features in type 1 diabetes. Expressed TCRB transcripts were sequenced because the isolated RNA had all been reverse transcribed beforehand. Sequenced by immunoSEQ multiplex PCR; TCRdb stores in-frame clones only, minus some. This sample has approximately 200,000 clones, with 9.6% found just once. The sample taken for sequencing was naive CD4+ T cells from blood. The source is a woman under 30 in good health.

The CDR3 reads CASSIRAKTDTQYF. In nucleotides, the CDR3 is TGTGCCAGTAGTATCAGGGCTAAAACAGATACGCAGTATTTT. J is TRBJ2-3 and V is TRBV19; D perhaps matches TRBD1 (5 bases). Germline values: CDR1 LNHDA, CDR2 SQIVND (reference sequence). The CDR3 has 14 residues. The V and J ends lost 3 bases and 3 bases respectively, with 10 bases between them. Full variable domain (outside the CDR3, taken from reference TRBV19 and TRBJ2-3): DGGITQSPKYLFRKEGQNVTLSCEQNLNHDAMYWYRQDPGQGLRLIYYSQIVNDFQKGDIAEGYSVSREKKESFPLTVTSAQKNPTAFYLCASSIRAKTDTQYFGPGTRLTVL.

This rearrangement joins TRBV5-1 to TRBJ2-7; TRBD1 aligns across 10 bases. The CDR3 loop spans 14 amino acids. CDR1 is SGHRS, CDR2 YFSETQ, per germline. V lost 4 bases to trimming and J lost 6 bases; unmatched junction nucleotides: 7. CDR3 region: CASSASGTGVEQYF. In nucleotides, the CDR3 is TGCGCCAGCAGCGCCTCCGGGACAGGGGTCGAGCAGTACTTC. Full variable domain (outside the CDR3, taken from reference TRBV5-1 and TRBJ2-7): KAGVTQTPRYLIKTRGQQVTLSCSPISGHRSVSWYQQTPGQGLQFLFEYFSETQRNKGNFPGRFSGRQFSNSRSEMNVSTLELGDSALYLCASSASGTGVEQYFGPGTRLTVT.

The V and J genes are TRBV5-1 and TRBJ2-7; TRBD2 aligns across 9 bases. The CDR3 runs 15 residues. CDR1 and CDR2 from the germline V gene are SGHRS and YFSETQ. The junction had 12 bases not matched to a gene; V was cut back by 5 bases and J by 6 bases. DNA for the CDR3: TGCGCCAGCAGTTGGGTAGCGGGGGTCTCGACCGAGCAGTACTTC. Protein product: CASSWVAGVSTEQYF.

Many counts were recorded for this clone. The genes are TRBV7-9 and TRBJ2-1, with 8 bases aligning to TRBD2. The CDR3 is made up of 15 amino acids. The J segment lost 6 bases and the V segment lost 5 bases, leaving 9 bases of the junction unmatched. Germline V lookup: CDR1 SEHNR, CDR2 FQNEAQ (reference sequence). This CDR3 is CASSVPRGTSNEQFF. CDR3 bases: TGTGCCAGCAGCGTCCCTCGCGGGACTAGCAATGAGCAGTTCTTC.

Only a few counts were recorded for this clone. This sequence joins TRBV7-8 and TRBJ2-3; 10 bases match TRBD1. V lost 8 bases and J lost 5; bases outside the gene matches: 4. The CDR3 has 13 amino acids. Per the germline V gene, CDR1 is SGHVS and CDR2 is FQNEAQ. CDR3 amino acids: CASWDRGKDTQYF. CDR3 DNA sequence: TGTGCCAGCTGGGACAGGGGTAAAGATACGCAGTATTTT.

This clone was counted a few times. V gene TRBV6-6 combines with J gene TRBJ2-2, with TRBD1 matching over 7 bases. The germline V gene has CDR1 MNHNY and CDR2 SVGAGI (reference sequence). Losses at the gene ends were 6 bases for V and 6 bases for J; bases not matched to a gene: 4. The CDR3 is made up of 13 amino acids. CDR3 protein: CASRQGSAGELFF. The DNA for the CDR3 is TGTGCCAGCAGACAGGGGTCAGCCGGGGAGCTGTTTTTT.

The gene calls are TRBV5-1 and TRBJ2-1, with D tentatively TRBD2 (6 bases). The germline V gene encodes CDR1 SGHRS and CDR2 YFSETQ. Deletions cut 0 bases from V and 6 bases from J, with 13 bases between. CDR3 length: 15 residues. The DNA for the CDR3 is TGCGCCAGCAGCTTGGTGGGGGGTGCTGGCAATGAGCAGTTCTTC. Translating gives CASSLVGGAGNEQFF.

The genes are TRBV5-1 and TRBJ2-7; no firm D call. The CDR3 totals 14 residues. Germline loops: CDR1 SGHRS, CDR2 YFSETQ. V dropped 0 bases and J dropped 5 bases, with 12 bases sitting between them. The CDR3 loop is CASSLGRVPNEQYF. DNA for the CDR3: TGCGCCAGCAGCTTGGGTCGGGTCCCGAACGAGCAGTACTTC.

This clone was seen a handful of times. This rearrangement joins TRBV5-6 to TRBJ1-1; D remains unclear. Germline CDR1 reads SGHDT; CDR2 reads YYEEEE. This CDR3 has 14 residues. V gave up 2 bases and J gave up 3 bases, with 11 bases separating them. As DNA, the CDR3 is TGTGCCAGCAGCTTTCGTTCCCCGGACACTGAAGCTTTCTTT. It is translated as CASSFRSPDTEAFF. Full variable domain (rest looked up from reference TRBV5-6 and TRBJ1-1): DAGVTQSPTHLIKTRGQQVTLRCSPKSGHDTVSWYQQALGQGPQFIFQYYEEEERQRGNFPDRFSGHQFPNYSSELNVNALLLGDSALYLCASSFRSPDTEAFFGQGTRLTVV.

Only a few counts were recorded for this clone. This chain links TRBV6-4 with TRBJ1-2, with a weak D call TRBD1 (6 bases). The ends were cut back, 0 bases at V and 4 bases at J, with 15 bases in the middle. Germline V gene data show CDR1 as MRHNA and CDR2 as SNTAGT. The CDR3 extends over 16 amino acids. The CDR3, as DNA: TGTGCCAGCAGTGACTCTACGGGGGGCGCGGTCTATGGCTACACCTTC. The encoded protein is CASSDSTGGAVYGYTF.

This clone has a handful of counts. The chain is built from TRBV7-9 and TRBJ2-7, with D perhaps matching TRBD2 (5 bases). The CDR3 runs to 13 residues. Between the trimmed V and J ends, which lost 1 base and 6 bases, there was a span of 10 bases. The germline V gene encodes CDR1 SEHNR and CDR2 FQNEAQ (reference sequence). The CDR3 DNA reads TGTGCCAGCAGCTTAGTCGCGGGTTCCGAGCAGTACTTC. It specifies CASSLVAGSEQYF.

Notes on this clone: The same CDR3 also results from other DNA sequences found in this sample. V is TRBV7-2 and J is TRBJ2-3; TRBD2 aligns across 8 bases. Germline V gene lookup returns CDR1 SGHTA and CDR2 FQGNSA. The CDR3 is 15 amino acids. J was trimmed by 1 base and V by 1 base; bases with no gene match: 1. For the CDR3, the DNA is TGTGCCAGCAGCTTAGGCGGGGGGCGCACAGATACGCAGTATTTT. Protein: CASSLGGGRTDTQYF.

There are a few counts of this clone. The CDR3 here is CATSRDRVSTGTIYF. For the CDR3, the DNA is TGTGCCACCAGCAGAGACAGGGTTTCCACGGGCACCATATATTTT. This chain links TRBV15 with TRBJ1-3, with D tentatively TRBD1 (5 bases). V lost 0 bases to trimming and J lost 9 bases, with 15 bases between them. Germline V lookup: CDR1 LNHNV, CDR2 YYDKDF (reference sequence). This CDR3 spans 15 amino acids.

V usage is TRBV27 and J usage is TRBJ2-2, with D possibly matching TRBD2 (7 bases). Germline CDR1 is MNHEY and CDR2 is SMNVEV (reference sequence). This CDR3 has 13 amino acids. With 4 bases removed from V and 9 bases from J, the gap between germline ends came to 12 bases. CDR3 protein: CASSSRGARELFF. The CDR3 nucleotides are TGTGCCAGCAGTTCCCGGGGGGCCCGGGAGCTGTTTTTT.

This clone was counted a few times. V and J are TRBV30 and TRBJ1-2, with 9 bases fitting TRBD1. Germline CDR1 GTSNPN, CDR2 SVGIG (reference sequence). The CDR3 loop spans 14 amino acids. Trimming at V came to 0 bases and at J to 7 bases, leaving 6 bases not matched to a gene. This chain's CDR3 is CAWSVQGALGGYTF. CDR3 DNA sequence: TGTGCCTGGAGTGTACAGGGGGCGTTGGGTGGCTACACCTTC.

This clone was counted only a few times. One junction end disagrees with the germline gene, perhaps due to a read error. This same CDR3 is encoded by further DNA sequences in the sample. This chain links TRBV29-1 with TRBJ1-1, with D uncertain. Germline CDR1 SQVTM, CDR2 ANQGSEA. This CDR3 has 15 amino acids. CDR3 residues: CSVEEWHSLNTEAFF. DNA for the CDR3: TGCAGCGTTGAGGAATGGCACAGCTTGAACACTGAGGCTTTCTTT. Drawing the rest from reference TRBV29-1 and TRBJ1-1, the complete variable domain is SAVISQKPSRDICQRGTSLTIQCQVDSQVTMMFWYRQQPGQSLTLIATANQGSEATYESGFVIDKFPISRPNLTFSTLTVSNMSPEDSSIYLCSVEEWHSLNTEAFFGQGTRLTVV.

Only a few counts were recorded for this clone. The rearrangement links TRBV19 to TRBJ2-5; 7 bases line up with TRBD2. CDR1 is LNHDA, CDR2 SQIVND, per germline (reference sequence). CDR3 length: 15 amino acids. V was pared by 4 bases and J by 0 bases, with 5 bases of the junction left unmatched. For the CDR3, the DNA is TGTGCCAGTAGTACTCTAGCGGCGTACCAAGAGACCCAGTACTTC. Protein sequence: CASSTLAAYQETQYF.

This clone was observed a few times. The chain couples TRBV7-9 to TRBJ2-3; 7 bases match TRBD2. The trim removed 3 bases at V and 2 bases at J, leaving 8 bases unmatched. The CDR3 covers 16 residues. Germline V CDR1 and CDR2: SEHNR, FQNEAQ (reference sequence). The CDR3 here is CASSFPAGSPTDTQYF. In nucleotides, the CDR3 is TGTGCCAGCAGCTTTCCAGCGGGGTCTCCCACAGATACGCAGTATTTT.

In its sample, this clone was seen a few times. The V gene is TRBV23-1, the J gene TRBJ2-7; TRBD2 agrees at 8 bases. TRBV23-1 is identified as an open reading frame with a role that is uncertain. After removal of 2 bases from V and 3 bases from J, the junction contained 3 bases not matched to a gene. The CDR3 covers 14 residues. The CDR3 DNA sequence: TGCGCCAGCAGTCAAGCCAGCGGGAGCTACGAGCAGTACTTC. This gives the protein CASSQASGSYEQYF.

The chain uses TRBV14 and TRBJ1-6; no reliable D call. The CDR3 contains 14 residues. Germline CDR1 is SGHDN and CDR2 is FVKESK. Trimming removed 4 bases from V and 8 bases from J, with 12 bases in between. CDR3 region: CASSRDRFDSPLHF. The CDR3 DNA is TGTGCCAGCAGCCGAGATAGATTCGATTCACCCCTCCACTTT.

The sample holds a few counts of this clone. The chain carries TRBV25-1 and TRBJ1-2, with 8 bases fitting TRBD1. V shed 4 bases, J shed 4 bases, and the junction held 11 bases outside the gene matches. Looked up from germline, CDR1 is MGHDK and CDR2 is SYGVNS. The CDR3 is 16 residues long. Here the CDR3 DNA reads TGTGCCAGCAGTGCCCTGACAGGGGCGCCTGGCTATGGCTACACCTTC. Its protein is CASSALTGAPGYGYTF.

The V gene is TRBV30, the J gene TRBJ2-7; unclear D gene. Germline V gives CDR1 GTSNPN, CDR2 SVGIG (reference sequence). The CDR3 length is 14 residues. The V gene lost 0 bases and the J gene lost 0 bases, with 9 bases spanning the gap. The CDR3 loop is CAWSVQRSSYEQYF. The CDR3 nucleotides are TGTGCCTGGAGTGTACAACGGAGCTCCTACGAGCAGTACTTC. The full variable domain, its missing parts supplied by reference TRBV30 and TRBJ2-7, is SQTIHQWPATLVQPVGSPLSLECTVEGTSNPNLYWYRQAAGRGLQLLFYSVGIGQISSEVPQNLSASRPQDRQFILSSKKLLLSDSGFYLCAWSVQRSSYEQYFGPGTRLTVT.

This clone was counted between two and nine times. The chain links TRBV20-1 to TRBJ2-1; 7 positions agree with TRBD2. The CDR3 has 10 residues. The trim removed 8 bases at V and 10 bases at J, leaving 5 bases unmatched. From germline, CDR1 is DFQATT and CDR2 SNEGSKA (reference sequence). CDR3 protein: CSTTSEEQFF. The CDR3 coding sequence is TGCAGTACCACTAGCGAAGAGCAGTTCTTC.

This chain joins TRBV19 and TRBJ1-5, with 7 bases that match TRBD1. With V trimmed by 5 bases and J by 9 bases, 7 bases remained unmatched. In germline, CDR1 is LNHDA, CDR2 SQIVND (reference sequence). The CDR3 length is 13 residues. The CDR3 is CASSVDREVPQHF. The CDR3 nucleotides read TGTGCCAGTAGTGTCGACAGGGAAGTGCCCCAGCATTTT. Full variable domain (remainder filled in from reference TRBV19 and TRBJ1-5): DGGITQSPKYLFRKEGQNVTLSCEQNLNHDAMYWYRQDPGQGLRLIYYSQIVNDFQKGDIAEGYSVSREKKESFPLTVTSAQKNPTAFYLCASSVDREVPQHFGDGTRLSIL.

This clone has just a few counts. V and J are TRBV2 and TRBJ1-5, with 7 nucleotides matching TRBD1. The CDR3 contains 13 residues. V shed 6 bases, J shed 5 bases, and the junction held 4 bases outside the gene matches. Germline CDR1 and CDR2: SNHLY and FYNNEI. The CDR3 is CASSGTEDQPQHF. The CDR3 nucleotides read TGTGCCAGCAGCGGGACAGAGGATCAGCCCCAGCATTTT.

This clone was seen at least ten times. Additional DNA sequences in this sample encode the identical CDR3. The chain couples TRBV19 to TRBJ2-1; TRBD2 matches at 14 bases. The CDR3 has 14 residues. V shed 8 bases, J shed 6 bases, and the junction held 3 bases outside the gene matches. Germline V gene lookup returns CDR1 LNHDA and CDR2 SQIVND (reference sequence). This CDR3 is CASSTSGRANEQFF. Here the CDR3 DNA reads TGTGCCAGTTCGACTAGCGGGAGGGCCAATGAGCAGTTCTTC.

V gene TRBV9 combines with J gene TRBJ2-7; D may be TRBD1 (6 bases). This CDR3 has 15 amino acids. V was clipped by 3 bases and J by 0 bases, with 13 bases between them. Germline V lookup: CDR1 SGDLS, CDR2 YYNGEE. The CDR3 bases are TGTGCCAGCAGCGAGGACAGCTTTAACTCCTACGAGCAGTACTTC. As protein: CASSEDSFNSYEQYF.

The CDR3 region has the DNA TGTGCCAGCAGTGAAATTCCAATTCACAATCAGCCCCAGCATTTT. This sequence encodes CASSEIPIHNQPQHF. The chain is built from TRBV6-1 and TRBJ1-5; D gene ambiguous. CDR1 and CDR2 from the germline V gene are MNHNS and SASEGT. The CDR3 covers 15 residues. The ends were cut back, 2 bases at V and 3 bases at J, with 11 bases in the middle.

Only a few counts were recorded for this clone. The chain is built from TRBV6-4 and TRBJ2-1, with 10 bases matching TRBD2. This CDR3 is built from 15 residues. The germline V gene has CDR1 MRHNA and CDR2 SNTAGT. Germline trimming cut 4 bases from V and 7 bases from J; bases unmatched to any gene: 7. Here the CDR3 DNA reads TGTGCCAGCAGTGTTCTAGCGGGAGCTCTGAATGAGCAGTTCTTC. Translated: CASSVLAGALNEQFF.

The chain recombines TRBV19 with TRBJ2-1; tentatively, D is TRBD2 (5 bases). Per germline, CDR1 LNHDA and CDR2 SQIVND (reference sequence). Trimming took off 3 bases at V and 0 bases at J, with 9 bases between the two ends. The CDR3 runs to 15 residues. The CDR3 spells CASSIVATSYNEQFF. The CDR3, as DNA: TGTGCCAGTAGTATTGTAGCGACCTCCTACAATGAGCAGTTCTTC. Based on the CDR3 plus reference TRBV19 and TRBJ2-1, the full variable domain is DGGITQSPKYLFRKEGQNVTLSCEQNLNHDAMYWYRQDPGQGLRLIYYSQIVNDFQKGDIAEGYSVSREKKESFPLTVTSAQKNPTAFYLCASSIVATSYNEQFFGPGTRLTVL.

The genes are TRBV6-5 and TRBJ1-2; TRBD1 matches 7 bases. Germline V gene data show CDR1 as MNHEY and CDR2 as SVGAGI. Losses at the gene ends were 0 bases for V and 2 bases for J; bases not matched to a gene: 3. The CDR3 totals 15 residues. The CDR3 loop is CASSYSGQQNYGYTF. CDR3 nucleotides: TGTGCCAGCAGTTACTCGGGACAGCAAAACTATGGCTACACCTTC.